This T cell receptor beta chain was recorded in a study of shared clonotypes between healthy human individuals (dated by TCRdb to 2018 to 2020). General notes on the study: Three men and a couple of women, aged 18 to 49 years, made up the cohort. For each donor, CD4 naive and CD4 memory were each run on three plates, CD8 naive on two plates, and CD8 memory on one plate. To estimate repertoire size and how much clonotype sharing occurs between individuals, the study deeply sequenced the blood TCR repertoires of five or six healthy adults. To increase sequencing depth and limit assay-specific biases, different laboratories used diverse techniques to prepare libraries and sequence TCR repertoires. Per donor, leukapheresis produced somewhere between about 0.94 and 8.9 billion PBMCs. Overall results and qualifications from the work: Across four donors, about 5.2% of naive CD4, 3.5% of naive CD8, under 2.5% of memory CD4, and 0.4% of memory CD8 clonotypes were shared. Pairwise subsampling indicated that sequencing depth was expected to affect the degree of clonotype sharing among donors. Incomplete sequencing was indicated by rarefaction of sorted-subset datasets, despite the large sequencing depth. Compared with non-shared clonotypes, clonotypes shared by all four sorted-subset donors had higher generation probabilities. Because the study included a small number of donors, the genetic and exposure-history diversity represented was limited. Sampling was restricted to blood, and TCR repertoires in tissue are likely to differ from TCR repertoires in blood. Naive subsets generally had larger estimated clonotype richness than memory subsets.

Using the deep immunoSEQ assay, multiplex PCR amplified TCR CDR3 regions from genomic DNA. For each cell subset, the extracted genomic DNA was distributed evenly across all wells of several immunoSEQ 96-well plates, and each plate served as one replicate. Each replicate PCR for sorted subsets received about 200 ng genomic DNA, equal to 28,000 or so T cell genomes. Purified libraries were measured with a Qubit 3.0 fluorometer, size-checked on a Bioanalyzer 2100, and measured again with the KAPA Library Quantification kit. Every immunoSEQ 96-well plate was sequenced on a separate single-read 150-cycle Illumina NextSeq 550 flow cell. The published analysis was carried out like this. The immunoSEQ output contained only junctional sequences without quality scores, so filtering could not match that applied to full-length reads. Sequences were annotated with PyIR, a Python wrapper for IgBLAST v1.9, using IMGT germline references to assign V/J genes and CDR3. Any read was removed if the V/J assignment was weak (E-value above 1e-6), the CDR3 was missing, or the read contained stop codons, out-of-frame junctions, or ambiguous translated residues. V3J clonotypes were defined as sequences sharing the same inferred V gene, J gene, and CDR3 amino acid sequence. The percentage overlap between two repertoires was calculated by dividing the number of shared unique clonotypes by the size of the smaller repertoire. RTK rarefaction, the Chao1 estimator, and Recon v2.1 estimates of unobserved clonotypes were used to assess repertoire richness. Generation probabilities were computed with OLGA for all TCRbeta clonotypes obtained by the gDNA method from a few donors. The immuneACCESS repertoire file appears here via TCRdb, limited to in-frame rearrangements. These files lack a portion of the clones; in checked studies, under half of the deficit traces to unresolved V genes, and the cause of the others is not known. The V and J calls and clone size are taken from that table; D and trimming were inferred from the DNA. The table for this sample lists fewer than 850,000 clones; about nine tenths of them were counted only once. The ten largest clonotypes hold roughly 36% of the sample.

The CDR3 contains 16 residues, cysteine and phenylalanine counted. Solely the CDR3 DNA is kept, with 48 bases framed from the first base. Based on the germline V gene (reference sequence), the CDR1 and CDR2 sequences are LNHDA and SQIVND. V drops 3 bases and J drops 0 bases, leaving 14 bases in between. To note about this clone: Its specific antigen is unknown. Per-nucleotide qualities are absent, and no much larger clonotype sits a single base away.

The donors were healthy, HIV-negative adults who had no recently reported acute infections or vaccinations. Every donor was a Caucasian adult living in Nashville, Tennessee, USA. CD8 memory samples consisted of magnetically selected CD45RO+ cells combined with CCR7-negative CD45RA+ effector memory (TemRA) cells. Blood was collected by leukapheresis, and PBMCs were isolated by Ficoll-Histopaque density gradient centrifugation and then cryopreserved in liquid nitrogen vapor phase. Analytical flow cytometry was used to check the purity and quantity of each magnetically sorted T cell population. Genomic DNA was isolated from each sorted fraction and quantified by UV absorbance on a Nanodrop 2000c.

The chain is encoded by TRBV19 joined to TRBJ1-1; too little of a D gene remains to name it. This receptor was taken from a man aged 18-30 years in good health. Some clones in this sample may be carry-over from other donors' samples. The sequencing input was memory CD8+ T cells from PBMCs. What this sample's cell subset or site label stands for: CD45RO+ cells pooled with CCR7-negative TemRA cells. Read as DNA, the sequence is TGTGCCAGTAGTATTCTCTGGGCAGCGATGAACACTGAAGCTTTCTTT. It is translated as CASSILWAAMNTEAFF.